In this sample, the clone carrying this T cell receptor (beta chain) turned up a few times. Its antigen is not identified. The CDR3 has 14 residues. Germline CDR1 SEHNR, CDR2 FQNEAQ (reference sequence). The V end lost 5 bases, the J end lost 3 bases, and 14 bases lay between the germline ends. Construction of TCR beta libraries was performed using quantitative 5'-RACE with molecular barcodes. One entry per CDR3 protein results from TCRdb running MiXCR on the 5' RACE reads. The sample yields under 250,000 distinct CDR3 sequences, 32% seen once. These data come from a study of CD8 T cells in ankylosing spondylitis. Findings of the study overall: Clones linked to the disease showed a CD8+ phenotype. They occurred at relatively low frequencies in peripheral blood. Matched ankylosing spondylitis synovial fluid reportedly contained a significantly enriched population of disease-linked clones. Before this, some motif variants had been reported in reactive arthritis synovial fluid and blood.

The sample was blood, either unsorted or a sorted T cell fraction (not recorded which). V and J are TRBV7-9 and TRBJ2-7; tentative D call: TRBD1 (6 bases). This clonotype was sampled from a male donor with ankylosing spondylitis or in good health (not recorded which). The CDR3, as DNA: TGTGCCAGCAGCCAGGCCAGGGGAAGCTACGAGCAGTACTTC. Its translation: CASSQARGSYEQYF.